The clone carrying this T cell receptor (beta chain) appeared many times. This record comes from a study of blood T cell repertoires in COVID-19. After removal of 4 bases from V and 6 bases from J, the junction contained 8 bases not matched to a gene. Germline V gives CDR1 LNHDA, CDR2 SQIVND (reference sequence). This CDR3 region has 15 residues. In the source study's methods: Counts of nucleated cells, estimated from reference gene primer amplification, were obtained. Repertoires were generated with immunoSEQ multiplex PCR, while TCRdb's copy carries only in-frame clones and drops some. V, J and clone size derive from that table, while D and trimming were established from the DNA sequence. This table holds 100,000 to 130,000 clones, about three quarters found once.

Sequencing was done on a sample of peripheral blood. The origin of this receptor is a woman in her thirties or forties with acute or convalescent COVID-19. V and J are TRBV19 and TRBJ2-7; 11 bases are shared with TRBD1. The CDR3 bases are TGTGCCAGTAGTAGGACAGGGGGCTTTCTTGGCGAGCAGTACTTC. This encodes CASSRTGGFLGEQYF. Filled out from reference TRBV19 and TRBJ2-7, the complete variable domain reads DGGITQSPKYLFRKEGQNVTLSCEQNLNHDAMYWYRQDPGQGLRLIYYSQIVNDFQKGDIAEGYSVSREKKESFPLTVTSAQKNPTAFYLCASSRTGGFLGEQYFGPGTRLTVT.